These 30 T cell receptor beta chains were sequenced from one sample in a study of cytomegalovirus exposure and HLA in healthy donors. Amplification used 60 Vbeta primers and 13 Jbeta primers. Data came from immunoSEQ multiplex PCR; TCRdb stores just in-frame clones and leaves some out. The table shows some 97,000 clones, with around 79% occurring only once. What was sequenced was PBMCs. Every receptor here comes from a male donor in good health and CMV-seropositive.

This chain links TRBV7-2 with TRBJ2-3; no clear D. This CDR3 contains 14 residues. Germline V CDR1 and CDR2: SGHTA, FQGNSA. Trimming removed 4 bases at V and 3 bases at J, with 11 bases between. CDR3 nucleotide sequence: TGTGCCAGCAGCTCTACAGCTGGAACAGATACGCAGTATTTT. Translation gives CASSSTAGTDTQYF.

In this sample, this clone turned up once. This rearrangement joins TRBV9 to TRBJ1-1, with 9 bases aligning to TRBD1. CDR1 is SGDLS, CDR2 YYNGEE, per germline. This CDR3 is 15 amino acids long. After removal of 4 bases from V and 4 bases from J, the junction contained 8 bases not matched to a gene. Here the CDR3 DNA reads TGTGCCAGCAGCCACCAGACAGGGGGATCCACTGAAGCTTTCTTT. This codes for CASSHQTGGSTEAFF. Full variable domain (missing parts from reference TRBV9 and TRBJ1-1): DSGVTQTPKHLITATGQRVTLRCSPRSGDLSVYWYQQSLDQGLQFLIQYYNGEERAKGNILERFSAQQFPDLHSELNLSSLELGDSALYFCASSHQTGGSTEAFFGQGTRLTVV.

In its sample, this clone was seen a few times. The V and J genes are TRBV25-1 and TRBJ2-7; possibly TRBD1 for D (5 bases). The V gene lost 8 bases and the J gene lost 2 bases, with 16 bases spanning the gap. The CDR3 spans 14 residues. Germline-derived CDR1 and CDR2 are MGHDK and SYGVNS. The CDR3: CASGKGIGTYEQYF. The CDR3 DNA follows: TGTGCCAGCGGGAAGGGGATCGGTACCTACGAGCAGTACTTC.

The chain carries TRBV10-1 and TRBJ2-2, with a possible D match to TRBD2 (5 bases). V lost 3 bases and J 1 base, leaving 9 bases between the germline ends. The CDR3 contains 15 residues. The germline gives CDR1 WNHNN, CDR2 SYGVQD (reference sequence). The CDR3 DNA is TGCGCCAGCAGTGAACTAGTGGGGAACACCGGGGAGCTGTTTTTT. Its protein is CASSELVGNTGELFF.

The chain has TRBV19 and TRBJ1-3; TRBD1 might be the D (6 bases). Deletions cut 4 bases from V and 4 bases from J, with 11 bases between. This CDR3 has 14 residues. CDR1 LNHDA and CDR2 SQIVND come from the germline V gene (reference sequence). The CDR3 DNA reads as TGTGCCAGTAGTAAAACAGGGACAGGAAACACCATATATTTT. Protein: CASSKTGTGNTIYF. The whole variable domain, remainder taken from reference TRBV19 and TRBJ1-3, is DGGITQSPKYLFRKEGQNVTLSCEQNLNHDAMYWYRQDPGQGLRLIYYSQIVNDFQKGDIAEGYSVSREKKESFPLTVTSAQKNPTAFYLCASSKTGTGNTIYFGEGSWLTVV.

The genes are TRBV5-1 and TRBJ2-3; the match to TRBD1 covers 8 bases. V lost 2 bases, J lost 6 bases, and 8 bases stayed unmatched. Germline assignment: CDR1 SGHRS and CDR2 YFSETQ. The CDR3 is 15 amino acids. The CDR3 spells CASSFGNQGADTQYF. The CDR3 DNA reads as TGCGCCAGCAGCTTCGGGAACCAGGGGGCGGATACGCAGTATTTT.

This clone was seen a single time. The chain has TRBV4-1 and TRBJ2-1; TRBD2 matches at 9 bases. The CDR3 contains 17 residues. CDR1 and CDR2 from the germline V gene are MGHRA and YSYEKL. V dropped 5 bases and J dropped 2; count of bases not matched to a gene: 10. The CDR3 here is CASSKSHLAGPYNEQFF. The CDR3 region has the DNA TGCGCCAGCAGCAAAAGCCATCTAGCGGGGCCCTACAATGAGCAGTTCTTC.

The chain carries TRBV29-1 and TRBJ1-2; D call uncertain. V gave up 3 bases and J gave up 6 bases, with 11 bases separating them. The CDR3 length is 12 residues. The germline gives CDR1 SQVTM, CDR2 ANQGSEA. CDR3 bases: TGCAGCGTTGACGTTGTGGGCAATGGCTACACCTTC. Its translation: CSVDVVGNGYTF.

This rearrangement joins TRBV30 to TRBJ2-2, with D possibly TRBD2 on 5 matching bases. The CDR3 extends over 15 amino acids. V lost 0 bases, J lost 6 bases, and 14 bases lay in between. CDR1 and CDR2 (germline): GTSNPN, SVGIG (reference sequence). CDR3 sequence (DNA): TGTGCCTGGAGTGTATTGGCTAGCCTTCCCGGGGAGCTGTTTTTT. Its protein is CAWSVLASLPGELFF.

V is TRBV7-2 and J is TRBJ1-6; D call uncertain. The CDR3 is made up of 16 amino acids. Germline loops: CDR1 SGHTA, CDR2 FQGNSA. The ends were cut back, 0 bases at V and 3 bases at J, with 9 bases in the middle. Here the CDR3 DNA reads TGTGCCAGCAGCTTAGCGGGGAGAGGCTATAATTCACCCCTCCACTTT. Translating it yields CASSLAGRGYNSPLHF.

This chain links TRBV27 with TRBJ1-6; tentatively, D is TRBD1 (5 bases). The CDR3 is made up of 20 amino acids. Between the trimmed V and J ends, which lost 7 bases and 9 bases, there was a span of 34 bases. CDR1 is MNHEY and CDR2 is SMNVEV in the germline V gene (reference sequence). The CDR3 bases are TGTGCCAGCACCCAACTGATGTGGGGCAGAGACTGGATTTGGGCTTCACCCCTCCACTTT. This encodes CASTQLMWGRDWIWASPLHF.

This clone has a single count. This chain links TRBV30 with TRBJ2-2; 7 bases fit TRBD1. The CDR3 totals 14 residues. Germline V gene data show CDR1 as GTSNPN and CDR2 as SVGIG (reference sequence). The CDR3 coding sequence is TGTGCAGGACCGGGACAGAGTAACACCGGGGAGCTGTTTTTT. Amino acids: CAGPGQSNTGELFF.

The chain joins TRBV18 to TRBJ2-7; TRBD1 aligns across 11 bases. The V gene's germline CDR1 is KGHSH and CDR2 LQKENI. V lost 3 bases and J lost 7; bases outside the gene matches: 5. The CDR3 is 14 amino acids. CDR3 in DNA: TGTGCCAGCTCACCCGGACAGGGGGCCTGGGAGCAGTACTTC. This codes for CASSPGQGAWEQYF.

This sequence joins TRBV6-1 and TRBJ1-6; 9 bases match TRBD1. Germline-derived CDR1 and CDR2 are MNHNS and SASEGT. Germline trimming cut 3 bases from V and 5 bases from J; bases unmatched to any gene: 5. The CDR3 extends over 16 amino acids. This CDR3 is CASSETGGNDNSPLHF. CDR3 in DNA: TGTGCCAGCAGTGAGACAGGGGGTAACGATAATTCACCCCTCCACTTT.

Regarding this clone: Distinct nucleotide sequences in the sample also encode this CDR3. V gene TRBV30 combines with J gene TRBJ2-7, with D possibly being TRBD2 (6 bases). The V gene lost 2 bases and the J gene lost 9 bases, with 23 bases spanning the gap. CDR3 size: 15 residues. Germline loops: CDR1 GTSNPN, CDR2 SVGIG (reference sequence). In nucleotides, the CDR3 is TGTGCCTGGAGTATCCTCAGCGGGCACATACGAGGGCAGTACTTC. As protein: CAWSILSGHIRGQYF.

DNA for the CDR3: TGTGCCAGCAGAGGGGGACAGGGGAATCAGCCCCAGCATTTT. Amino acids: CASRGGQGNQPQHF. The J gene is TRBJ1-5, the V gene TRBV7-8, with 10 bases identical to TRBD1. V trimming: 6 bases; J trimming: 4 bases; junction bases outside the gene matches: 3. The V gene's germline CDR1 is SGHVS and CDR2 FQNEAQ. This CDR3 region has 14 residues. The variable domain in full, with the rest retrieved from reference TRBV7-8 and TRBJ1-5, is GAGVSQSPRYKVAKRGQDVALRCDPISGHVSLFWYQQALGQGPEFLTYFQNEAQLDKSGLPSDRFFAERPEGSVSTLKIQRTQQEDSAVYLCASRGGQGNQPQHFGDGTRLSIL.

This chain joins TRBV9 and TRBJ2-2, with TRBD2 identical over 13 bases. J gave up 0 bases and V 5 bases, and 1 base lay outside the gene matches. Germline V gene sequence: CDR1 SGDLS, CDR2 YYNGEE. The CDR3 sequence is 16 residues long. CDR3 region: CASSTSGGANTGELFF. Written as DNA, the CDR3 is TGTGCCAGCAGTACTAGCGGGGGGGCGAACACCGGGGAGCTGTTTTTT. Variable domain in full (rest from reference TRBV9 and TRBJ2-2): DSGVTQTPKHLITATGQRVTLRCSPRSGDLSVYWYQQSLDQGLQFLIQYYNGEERAKGNILERFSAQQFPDLHSELNLSSLELGDSALYFCASSTSGGANTGELFFGEGSRLTVL.

The chain carries TRBV5-1 and TRBJ1-4, with TRBD1 matching 7 bases. Unmatched junction bases numbered 8, after V lost 3 bases and J lost 0 bases. The CDR3 has 17 amino acids. The germline gives CDR1 SGHRS, CDR2 YFSETQ. The CDR3 DNA reads as TGCGCCAGCAGCTCCTTGGGACAGCTGGCAACTAATGAAAAACTGTTTTTT. Its translation: CASSSLGQLATNEKLFF.

The chain carries TRBV5-6 and TRBJ1-2; no clear D gene. V lost 0 bases and J lost 4, with 16 bases in between. CDR3 size: 16 residues. Germline assignment: CDR1 SGHDT and CDR2 YYEEEE. The CDR3 bases are TGTGCCAGCAGCTTGGAAGGGAGTTCATACTCCTATGGCTACACCTTC. As protein: CASSLEGSSYSYGYTF.

This sequence joins TRBV19 and TRBJ1-1; 8 bases map to TRBD1. The germline V gene encodes CDR1 LNHDA and CDR2 SQIVND (reference sequence). There are 12 residues in the CDR3. Trimming at V came to 1 base and at J to 13 bases, leaving 5 bases not matched to a gene. Here the CDR3 DNA reads TGTGCCAGTAGTATAGGGGGACAGGATGGTTTCTTT. Amino acid sequence: CASSIGGQDGFF.

This chain joins TRBV5-4 and TRBJ2-7; TRBD1 agrees at 9 bases. This CDR3 comprises 14 residues. V was clipped by 4 bases and J by 2 bases; unmatched bases: 4. The germline gives CDR1 SGHNT, CDR2 YYREEE (reference sequence). Here the CDR3 reads CASSTGTGTYEQYF. CDR3 sequence (DNA): TGTGCCAGCAGCACCGGGACAGGGACCTACGAGCAGTACTTC.

The chain couples TRBV6-1 to TRBJ1-3, with 7 bases that match TRBD1. The CDR3 is 15 amino acids. Germline V gene sequence: CDR1 MNHNS, CDR2 SASEGT. The V gene end was trimmed by 3 bases and the J gene end by 2 bases; junction bases not matched to a gene: 4. The CDR3 nucleotides are TGTGCCAGCAGTGAGCCCGGGACAGCTGGAAACACCATATATTTT. It yields the protein CASSEPGTAGNTIYF.

The CDR3 reads CASIGTDRVTPGELFF. The CDR3 DNA follows: TGTGCCAGTATTGGGACCGACAGGGTTACACCCGGGGAGCTGTTTTTT. This chain uses TRBV19 with TRBJ2-2, with TRBD1 matching over 7 bases. CDR1 and CDR2 from the germline V gene are LNHDA and SQIVND (reference sequence). The V segment lost 7 bases and the J segment 6 bases; nucleotides outside the gene matches: 14. The CDR3 extends over 16 amino acids.

The chain combines TRBV27 with TRBJ2-5; TRBD2 aligns across 13 bases. The CDR3 runs to 17 residues. The germline V gene has CDR1 MNHEY and CDR2 SMNVEV (reference sequence). The V segment lost 5 bases and the J segment 2 bases; nucleotides outside the gene matches: 8. The CDR3: CASSLGTSGVFQETQYF. The CDR3 region has the DNA TGTGCCAGCAGTCTCGGGACTAGCGGGGTATTTCAAGAGACCCAGTACTTC.

This chain links TRBV9 with TRBJ1-3; TRBD1 is a possible D gene (6 bases). Germline values: CDR1 SGDLS, CDR2 YYNGEE. The ends were cut back, 0 bases at V and 2 bases at J, with 9 bases in the middle. CDR3 size: 15 residues. Here the CDR3 DNA reads TGTGCCAGCAGCGTAGCTGGGGGCCCTGGAAACACCATATATTTT. Translating it yields CASSVAGGPGNTIYF.

The chain employs TRBV25-1 and TRBJ1-5; 8 bases are a match to TRBD1. V shed 2 bases and J 3 bases; nucleotides not matched to a gene: 6. The CDR3 totals 16 residues. Germline assignment: CDR1 MGHDK and CDR2 SYGVNS. The CDR3 reads CASSESRGPTNQPQHF. CDR3 nucleotides: TGTGCCAGCAGTGAAAGCAGGGGGCCTACCAATCAGCCCCAGCATTTT.

This chain links TRBV28 with TRBJ2-7; possibly TRBD1 for D (5 bases). V was pared by 6 bases and J by 2 bases, with 14 bases between. Germline CDR1 MDHEN, CDR2 SYDVKM. The CDR3 extends over 14 amino acids. CDR3 DNA sequence: TGTGCCAGCAGCTCGTGGACACAAACCTACGAGCAGTACTTC. Protein: CASSSWTQTYEQYF.

The chain is built from TRBV5-4 and TRBJ2-7, with TRBD2 matching 7 bases. The trim removed 2 bases at V and 5 bases at J, leaving 13 bases unmatched. The length of the CDR3 is 16 residues. Germline assignment: CDR1 SGHNT and CDR2 YYREEE (reference sequence). CDR3 loop: CASSFGGLADVNEQYF. The DNA of the CDR3 is TGTGCCAGCAGCTTCGGTGGGCTAGCGGACGTGAACGAGCAGTACTTC.

The V gene is TRBV2, the J gene TRBJ1-5; no firm D call. Germline V lookup: CDR1 SNHLY, CDR2 FYNNEI. Deletions cut 2 bases from V and 6 bases from J, with 14 bases between. This CDR3 comprises 15 residues. The CDR3 DNA is TGTGCCAGCAGTGAACGCCCTCTGCGTGGTCAGCCCCAGCATTTT. It yields the protein CASSERPLRGQPQHF.

V and J are TRBV2 and TRBJ1-2, with 9 bases lining up with TRBD1. Germline-derived CDR1 and CDR2 are SNHLY and FYNNEI. V was pared by 6 bases and J by 3 bases, with 5 bases of the junction left unmatched. This CDR3 spans 14 amino acids. CDR3 bases: TGTGCCAGCAGAACCCGGACAGGGGACTATGGCTACACCTTC. This codes for CASRTRTGDYGYTF.